The T cell receptor (beta chain) under discussion was sequenced for a study of beta chain features in type 1 diabetes. Study-level findings and limits: Since sequencing was performed on cDNA, cells with high TCR expression could be over-represented.

Per the germline V gene, CDR1 is MNHEY and CDR2 is SMNVEV (reference sequence). The CDR3 has 9 residues. A few counts support this clone. Antigen unknown. Mismatch with germline at one junction end may stem from a read error. The sequenced template was cDNA made from the entire isolated RNA. Clones were read by immunoSEQ multiplex PCR, and TCRdb kept only the in-frame ones, dropping some. Of roughly 170,000 clones in the sample, about 12% are singletons; the top ten hold 0.6% to 0.8%. The TCR sequence derives from a woman aged 18-35 years in good health. The chain is built from TRBV27 and TRBJ2-7; 8 bases match TRBD1. The material sequenced was central memory CD4+ T cells from blood. CDR3 sequence: CASPRTGCF. CDR3 bases: TGTGCCAGCCCTCGGACAGGGTGCTTC.